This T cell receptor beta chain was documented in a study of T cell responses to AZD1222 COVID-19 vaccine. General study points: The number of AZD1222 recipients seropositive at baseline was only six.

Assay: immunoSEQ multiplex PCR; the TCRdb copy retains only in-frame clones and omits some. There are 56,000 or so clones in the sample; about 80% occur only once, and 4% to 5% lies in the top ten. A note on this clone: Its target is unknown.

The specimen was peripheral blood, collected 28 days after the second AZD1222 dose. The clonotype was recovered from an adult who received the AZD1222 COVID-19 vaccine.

Here the CDR3 reads CASSLGTDQFF. The CDR3 region has the DNA TGTGCCAGCAGTCTCGGGACAGACCAGTTCTTC. This chain uses TRBV12-3 or TRBV12-4 with TRBJ2-1, with 7 nucleotides matching TRBD1. This CDR3 is 11 amino acids long. V lost 5 bases, J lost 13 bases, and 5 bases stayed unmatched.